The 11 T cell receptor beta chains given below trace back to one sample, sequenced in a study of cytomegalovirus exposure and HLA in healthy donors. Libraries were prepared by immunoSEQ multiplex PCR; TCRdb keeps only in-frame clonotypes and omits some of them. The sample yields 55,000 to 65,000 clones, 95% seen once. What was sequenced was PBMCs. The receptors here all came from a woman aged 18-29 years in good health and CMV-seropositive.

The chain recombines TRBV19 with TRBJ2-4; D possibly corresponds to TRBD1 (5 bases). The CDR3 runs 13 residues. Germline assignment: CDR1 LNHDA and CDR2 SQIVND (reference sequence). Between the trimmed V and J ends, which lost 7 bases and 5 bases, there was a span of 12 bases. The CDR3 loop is CASTAGQQNIQYF. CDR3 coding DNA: TGTGCCAGTACGGCAGGGCAGCAAAACATTCAGTACTTC.

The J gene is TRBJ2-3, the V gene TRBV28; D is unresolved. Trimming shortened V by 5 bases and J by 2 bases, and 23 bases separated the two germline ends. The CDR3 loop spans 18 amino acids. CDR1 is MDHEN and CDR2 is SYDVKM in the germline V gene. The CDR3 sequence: CASSPGPPTLQLTDTQYF. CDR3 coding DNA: TGTGCCAGCAGTCCCGGCCCGCCAACCCTACAGCTCACAGATACGCAGTATTTT. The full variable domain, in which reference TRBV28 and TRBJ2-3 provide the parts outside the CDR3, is DVKVTQSSRYLVKRTGEKVFLECVQDMDHENMFWYRQDPGLGLRLIYFSYDVKMKEKGDIPEGYSVSREKKERFSLILESASTNQTSMYLCASSPGPPTLQLTDTQYFGPGTRLTVL.

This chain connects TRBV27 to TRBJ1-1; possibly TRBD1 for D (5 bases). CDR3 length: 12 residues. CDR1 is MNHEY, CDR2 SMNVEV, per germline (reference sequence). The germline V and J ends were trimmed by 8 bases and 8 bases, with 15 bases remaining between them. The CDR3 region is CASLAHGGEAFF. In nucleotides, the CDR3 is TGTGCCAGCTTAGCCCACGGGGGGGAAGCTTTCTTT.

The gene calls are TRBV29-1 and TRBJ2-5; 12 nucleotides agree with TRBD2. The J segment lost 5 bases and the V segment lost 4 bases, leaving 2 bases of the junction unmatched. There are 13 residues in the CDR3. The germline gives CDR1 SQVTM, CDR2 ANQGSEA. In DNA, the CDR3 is TGCAGCGTTGGTCTAGCGGGGGGGGAGACCCAGTACTTC. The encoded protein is CSVGLAGGETQYF.

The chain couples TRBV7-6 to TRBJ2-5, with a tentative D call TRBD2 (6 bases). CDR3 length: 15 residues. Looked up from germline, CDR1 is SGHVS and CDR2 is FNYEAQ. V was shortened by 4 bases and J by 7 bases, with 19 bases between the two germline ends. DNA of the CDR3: TGTGCCAGCAGCTACCTCCTCGGGAGTAGACTGACCCAGTACTTC. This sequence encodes CASSYLLGSRLTQYF.

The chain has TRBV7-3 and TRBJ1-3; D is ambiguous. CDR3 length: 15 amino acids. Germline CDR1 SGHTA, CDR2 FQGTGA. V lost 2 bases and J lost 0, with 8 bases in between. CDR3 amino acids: CASSLLAGSGNTIYF. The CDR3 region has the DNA TGTGCCAGCAGCTTACTAGCGGGCTCTGGAAACACCATATATTTT. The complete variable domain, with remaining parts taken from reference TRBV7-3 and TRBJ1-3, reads GAGVSQTPSNKVTEKGKYVELRCDPISGHTALYWYRQSLGQGPEFLIYFQGTGAADDSGLPNDRFFAVRPEGSVSTLKIQRTERGDSAVYLCASSLLAGSGNTIYFGEGSWLTVV.

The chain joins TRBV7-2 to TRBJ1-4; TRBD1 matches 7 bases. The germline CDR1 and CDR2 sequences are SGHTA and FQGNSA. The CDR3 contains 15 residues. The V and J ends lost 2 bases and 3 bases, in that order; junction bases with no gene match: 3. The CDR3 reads CASSLQTGPNEKLFF. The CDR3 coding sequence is TGTGCCAGCAGCTTACAGACAGGGCCTAATGAAAAACTGTTTTTT.

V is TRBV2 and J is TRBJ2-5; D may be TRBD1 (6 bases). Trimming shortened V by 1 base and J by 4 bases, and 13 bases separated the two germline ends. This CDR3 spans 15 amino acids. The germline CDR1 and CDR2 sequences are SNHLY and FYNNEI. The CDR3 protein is CASSEGGLAGETQYF. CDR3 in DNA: TGTGCCAGCAGTGAAGGGGGGCTAGCAGGAGAGACCCAGTACTTC.

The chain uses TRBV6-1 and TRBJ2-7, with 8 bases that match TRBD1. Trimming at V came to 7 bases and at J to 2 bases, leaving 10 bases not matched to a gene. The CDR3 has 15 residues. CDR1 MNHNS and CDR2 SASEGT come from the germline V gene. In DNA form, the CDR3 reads TGTGCCAGCAAGTCTCGGACAGGGATGCCCTACGAGCAGTACTTC. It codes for CASKSRTGMPYEQYF.

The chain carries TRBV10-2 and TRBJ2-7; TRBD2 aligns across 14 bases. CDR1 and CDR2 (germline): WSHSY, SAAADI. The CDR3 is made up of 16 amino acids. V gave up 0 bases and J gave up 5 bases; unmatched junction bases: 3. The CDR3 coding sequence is TGCGCCAGCAGTGAGTCGGAGGGACTAGCGGGAGACGAGCAGTACTTC. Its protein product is CASSESEGLAGDEQYF.

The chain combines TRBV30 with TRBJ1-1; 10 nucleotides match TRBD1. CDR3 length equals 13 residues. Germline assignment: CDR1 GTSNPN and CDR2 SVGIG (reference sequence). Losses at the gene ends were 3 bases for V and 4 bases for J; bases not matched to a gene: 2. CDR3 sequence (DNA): TGTGCCTGGAGCCGGGACAGGGGCACTGAAGCTTTCTTT. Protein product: CAWSRDRGTEAFF.